This is a list of T cell receptor beta chains from one sample in a study of control samples from healthy donors and cancer patients. This table comes from immunoSEQ multiplex PCR, and its TCRdb copy is limited to in-frame clones, with some not included. This table has tens of thousands of clones, roughly 94% appearing once. Sequencing was performed on blood. These receptors were taken from a man aged 55-75 years in good health. CDR3s include the opening cysteine and the closing phenylalanine or tryptophan. The order of the fields is CDR3 DNA, CDR3 protein, clone size, D gene, V gene, J gene. D genes are given only for firm matches. Size is stated for part of the rows, as once, few or many counts, or as a class when the clone is expanded.

CDR3 DNA: TGTGCCAGCAGCTTAGTCGGGGGAGTCGGCGTGGGGGAGCAGTTCTTC
CDR3 protein: CASSLVGGVGVGEQFF
clone size: once
D gene: NA
V gene: TRBV11-3
J gene: TRBJ2-1

CDR3 DNA: TGTGCCAGCCGGACAGGGGATTCACCCCTCCACTTT
CDR3 protein: CASRTGDSPLHF
clone size: NA
D gene: TRBD1
V gene: TRBV19
J gene: TRBJ1-6

CDR3 DNA: TGTGCCACCGCTTCAGAGATGAACACTGAAGCTTTCTTT
CDR3 protein: CATASEMNTEAFF
clone size: NA
D gene: NA
V gene: TRBV24-1
J gene: TRBJ1-1

CDR3 DNA: TGTGCCAGCAGCTCCACTCCCGACGGGGCAGAAAAACTGTTTTTT
CDR3 protein: CASSSTPDGAEKLFF
clone size: NA
D gene: NA
V gene: TRBV9
J gene: TRBJ1-4

CDR3 DNA: TGCAGCGTGAGCCCAAGGGGGGGCGGCACTGAAGCTTTCTTT
CDR3 protein: CSVSPRGGGTEAFF
clone size: NA
D gene: NA
V gene: TRBV29-1
J gene: TRBJ1-1

CDR3 DNA: TGTGCCAGCAGTCCCGGACAGGGGCAAGAGACCCAGTACTTC
CDR3 protein: CASSPGQGQETQYF
clone size: NA
D gene: TRBD1
V gene: TRBV11-2
J gene: TRBJ2-5

CDR3 DNA: TGTGCCAGTAGTCGGAAGTTGACAGGGATAATGTACGAGCAGTACTTC
CDR3 protein: CASSRKLTGIMYEQYF
clone size: few
D gene: TRBD1
V gene: TRBV19
J gene: TRBJ2-7

CDR3 DNA: TGTGCCAGCAGCCTTTTAAGGGTCGGCTCTGGAAACACCATATATTTT
CDR3 protein: CASSLLRVGSGNTIYF
clone size: NA
D gene: NA
V gene: TRBV6-6
J gene: TRBJ1-3

CDR3 DNA: TGTGCCAGCAGCGTAGGCCACAGTGCCGGGGAGCTGTTTTTT
CDR3 protein: CASSVGHSAGELFF
clone size: NA
D gene: NA
V gene: TRBV9
J gene: TRBJ2-2

CDR3 DNA: TGCAGCGGCGAGGAAGGGGGCACTGAAGCTTTCTTT
CDR3 protein: CSGEEGGTEAFF
clone size: NA
D gene: NA
V gene: TRBV29-1
J gene: TRBJ1-1

CDR3 DNA: TGCGCCAGTCGGACATCAGGTGAGCAGTTCTTC
CDR3 protein: CASRTSGEQFF
clone size: NA
D gene: NA
V gene: TRBV10-2
J gene: TRBJ2-1

CDR3 DNA: TGTGCCAGCAGCCGCTACCAAGAGACCCAGTACTTC
CDR3 protein: CASSRYQETQYF
clone size: NA
D gene: NA
V gene: TRBV12-3/TRBV12-4
J gene: TRBJ2-5

CDR3 DNA: TGTGCCAGCACGTCGGGTGGGACTGAAGCTTTCTTT
CDR3 protein: CASTSGGTEAFF
clone size: NA
D gene: NA
V gene: TRBV7-3
J gene: TRBJ1-1

CDR3 DNA: TGTGCCTGGAGAGGCCGGTGGATGGACTATGGCTACACCTTC
CDR3 protein: CAWRGRWMDYGYTF
clone size: NA
D gene: NA
V gene: TRBV30
J gene: TRBJ1-2

CDR3 DNA: TGCAGCGTTGTCCCCAACGGGGGGTGGAGTGAAGCTTTCTTT
CDR3 protein: CSVVPNGGWSEAFF
clone size: NA
D gene: NA
V gene: TRBV29-1
J gene: TRBJ1-1

CDR3 DNA: TGTGCCAGCCTTTGGGGGGGTGCTAATGAAAAACTGTTTTTT
CDR3 protein: CASLWGGANEKLFF
clone size: NA
D gene: NA
V gene: TRBV2
J gene: TRBJ1-4

CDR3 DNA: TGTGCCAGCAGCTTGGCGGGCTTCTACGAGCAGTACTTC
CDR3 protein: CASSLAGFYEQYF
clone size: NA
D gene: NA
V gene: TRBV5-4
J gene: TRBJ2-7

CDR3 DNA: TGTGCCAGTAGTATGAGGACTAGCGGCTACAATGAGCAGTTCTTC
CDR3 protein: CASSMRTSGYNEQFF
clone size: once
D gene: TRBD2
V gene: TRBV19
J gene: TRBJ2-1

CDR3 DNA: TGTGCCAGCTCACCACGGGACAGGGCCACCTACGAGCAGTACTTC
CDR3 protein: CASSPRDRATYEQYF
clone size: NA
D gene: TRBD1
V gene: TRBV18
J gene: TRBJ2-7

CDR3 DNA: TGCGCCAGCAGTCCGGACGGAAGCTCCTACAATGAGCAGTTCTTC
CDR3 protein: CASSPDGSSYNEQFF
clone size: NA
D gene: NA
V gene: TRBV5-1
J gene: TRBJ2-1

CDR3 DNA: TGCAGTCTCAGGGGGCGGGAGACCCAGTACTTC
CDR3 protein: CSLRGRETQYF
clone size: NA
D gene: TRBD1
V gene: TRBV20-1
J gene: TRBJ2-5

CDR3 DNA: TGTGCCACCAGTGATTCGACTAGCGGGGCGGGGTACGAGCAGTACTTC
CDR3 protein: CATSDSTSGAGYEQYF
clone size: NA
D gene: TRBD2
V gene: TRBV24-1
J gene: TRBJ2-7

CDR3 DNA: TGTGCCAGCAGTTTAAGGGGTTACACTGAAGCTTTCTTT
CDR3 protein: CASSLRGYTEAFF
clone size: NA
D gene: NA
V gene: TRBV27
J gene: TRBJ1-1

CDR3 DNA: TGTGCCAGCTCACCAGGGACAGACAATGAGCAGTTCTTC
CDR3 protein: CASSPGTDNEQFF
clone size: NA
D gene: TRBD1
V gene: TRBV18
J gene: TRBJ2-1

CDR3 DNA: TGTGCCAGCAGTTTTTGGTACAAGGCTGAAGCTTTCTTT
CDR3 protein: CASSFWYKAEAFF
clone size: once
D gene: NA
V gene: TRBV27
J gene: TRBJ1-1

CDR3 DNA: TGTGCCAGCAGCCCCCTTGGGGGGTACCAAGAGACCCAGTACTTC
CDR3 protein: CASSPLGGYQETQYF
clone size: NA
D gene: NA
V gene: TRBV7-8
J gene: TRBJ2-5

CDR3 DNA: TGTGCCAGCAGCCCCGGCAGGGGCTACGAGCAGTACTTC
CDR3 protein: CASSPGRGYEQYF
clone size: NA
D gene: NA
V gene: TRBV3-1/TRBV3-2
J gene: TRBJ2-7

CDR3 DNA: TGTGCCAGCAGCTTATGGCTCCAGGGCGATGAGCAGTTCTTC
CDR3 protein: CASSLWLQGDEQFF
clone size: NA
D gene: NA
V gene: TRBV7-9
J gene: TRBJ2-1

CDR3 DNA: TGTGCCAGCAGCTTAACCCAGTCAGGGGGTGGAGAAAAACTGTTTTTT
CDR3 protein: CASSLTQSGGGEKLFF
clone size: NA
D gene: TRBD1
V gene: TRBV7-9
J gene: TRBJ1-4

CDR3 DNA: TGTGCCAGCAGCCAAGCCCTCGGGAAGGAGGGAACCACAGATACGCAGTATTTT
CDR3 protein: CASSQALGKEGTTDTQYF
clone size: NA
D gene: NA
V gene: TRBV3-1/TRBV3-2
J gene: TRBJ2-3

CDR3 DNA: TGTGCCATCAGGGGGGGGGCTTCCTACGAGCAGTACTTC
CDR3 protein: CAIRGGASYEQYF
clone size: NA
D gene: NA
V gene: TRBV10-3
J gene: TRBJ2-7

CDR3 DNA: TGTGCCACCAGTCCCGTTATCCAGGAAGAAAAACTGTTTTTT
CDR3 protein: CATSPVIQEEKLFF
clone size: NA
D gene: NA
V gene: TRBV24-1
J gene: TRBJ1-4

CDR3 DNA: TGTGCCAGCAGTGAACGGAGACAGGGGGCGAATGGCTACACCTTC
CDR3 protein: CASSERRQGANGYTF
clone size: NA
D gene: TRBD1
V gene: TRBV6-1
J gene: TRBJ1-2

CDR3 DNA: TGCGCCAGCAGCCAAGATAGTGCGGGGAAGGCCTATGGCTACACCTTC
CDR3 protein: CASSQDSAGKAYGYTF
clone size: NA
D gene: NA
V gene: TRBV4-1
J gene: TRBJ1-2

CDR3 DNA: TGCGCCAGCAGTGAGTCAGGGAACACTGAAGCTTTCTTT
CDR3 protein: CASSESGNTEAFF
clone size: NA
D gene: NA
V gene: TRBV10-2
J gene: TRBJ1-1

CDR3 DNA: TGCAGTGCTAGGGACATCGGGACCCAGTACTTC
CDR3 protein: CSARDIGTQYF
clone size: NA
D gene: NA
V gene: TRBV20-1
J gene: TRBJ2-5

CDR3 DNA: TGTGCCAGCCCCGGGCCGGGACTAGCGGGCAATGAGCAGTTCTTC
CDR3 protein: CASPGPGLAGNEQFF
clone size: once
D gene: TRBD2
V gene: TRBV7-9
J gene: TRBJ2-1

CDR3 DNA: TGTGCCAGCACCATCCATCGGACAGGGGACACCGGGGAGCTGTTTTTT
CDR3 protein: CASTIHRTGDTGELFF
clone size: NA
D gene: TRBD1
V gene: TRBV27
J gene: TRBJ2-2

CDR3 DNA: TGCAGTGCTAGTTTGCAGGGGTCGGAGACCCAGTACTTC
CDR3 protein: CSASLQGSETQYF
clone size: NA
D gene: NA
V gene: TRBV20-1
J gene: TRBJ2-5

CDR3 DNA: TGTGCCAGCAGCTTGGGCAGTAGCAATCAGCCCCAGCATTTT
CDR3 protein: CASSLGSSNQPQHF
clone size: NA
D gene: NA
V gene: TRBV5-5
J gene: TRBJ1-5

CDR3 DNA: TGTGCCAGCTCCCCCTCGGGGGTGGTTGGTGAAAAACTGTTTTTT
CDR3 protein: CASSPSGVVGEKLFF
clone size: NA
D gene: NA
V gene: TRBV18
J gene: TRBJ1-4

CDR3 DNA: TGCGCCAGCAGTTGGGGGACAAGGGCCTACGAGCAGTACTTC
CDR3 protein: CASSWGTRAYEQYF
clone size: NA
D gene: NA
V gene: TRBV10-2
J gene: TRBJ2-7

CDR3 DNA: TGTGCCAGCAGCTTAGGCGGGAGGGCCGTCGGGGAGCTGTTTTTT
CDR3 protein: CASSLGGRAVGELFF
clone size: NA
D gene: TRBD2
V gene: TRBV11-2
J gene: TRBJ2-2

CDR3 DNA: TGTGCCAGCAGTTTCTCGGGGGGCCGGATTAATCAGCCCCAGCATTTT
CDR3 protein: CASSFSGGRINQPQHF
clone size: NA
D gene: NA
V gene: TRBV27
J gene: TRBJ1-5

CDR3 DNA: TGTGCCAGCAGCTTAGAAACTAATGAAAAACTGTTTTTT
CDR3 protein: CASSLETNEKLFF
clone size: NA
D gene: NA
V gene: TRBV7-9
J gene: TRBJ1-4

CDR3 DNA: TGTGCCAGTAGTACTAGCGGGAGGGAATCCTACGAGCAGTACTTC
CDR3 protein: CASSTSGRESYEQYF
clone size: NA
D gene: TRBD2
V gene: TRBV19
J gene: TRBJ2-7

CDR3 DNA: TGTGCCAGCAGTGACTCCCTAGCGGGCCTTAACACCGGGGAGCTGTTTTTT
CDR3 protein: CASSDSLAGLNTGELFF
clone size: NA
D gene: TRBD2
V gene: TRBV6-4
J gene: TRBJ2-2

CDR3 DNA: TGCAGCGGCGGTAGCGGATCAGCCTACGAGCAGTACTTC
CDR3 protein: CSGGSGSAYEQYF
clone size: NA
D gene: NA
V gene: TRBV29-1
J gene: TRBJ2-7

CDR3 DNA: TGTGCCAGTAGTTCAGGGACAGGGTTTGGGAACACTGAAGCTTTCTTT
CDR3 protein: CASSSGTGFGNTEAFF
clone size: NA
D gene: TRBD1
V gene: TRBV19
J gene: TRBJ1-1

CDR3 DNA: TGTGCCAGCAGTACCACAGGGGGCGGCAATCAGCCCCAGCATTTT
CDR3 protein: CASSTTGGGNQPQHF
clone size: NA
D gene: TRBD1
V gene: TRBV7-9
J gene: TRBJ1-5

CDR3 DNA: TGTGCCAGCAGCTTAGCCCTCGGCTATGGCTACACCTTC
CDR3 protein: CASSLALGYGYTF
clone size: NA
D gene: NA
V gene: TRBV7-9
J gene: TRBJ1-2

CDR3 DNA: TGTGCCAGCAGCCCAACAGGGGGCGTCTTGAACACTGAAGCTTTCTTT
CDR3 protein: CASSPTGGVLNTEAFF
clone size: NA
D gene: TRBD1
V gene: TRBV9
J gene: TRBJ1-1

CDR3 DNA: TGTGCCAGCAGCTTAGGGGTGGAGCTGTTTTTT
CDR3 protein: CASSLGVELFF
clone size: NA
D gene: NA
V gene: TRBV11-2
J gene: TRBJ2-2

CDR3 DNA: TGTGCCAGCAGCAAAGAGGAGACAACCTACGAGCAGTACTTC
CDR3 protein: CASSKEETTYEQYF
clone size: once
D gene: NA
V gene: TRBV21-1
J gene: TRBJ2-7

CDR3 DNA: TGTGCCAGCAGCCCCTCCGACCCCAGGGGTGAGCAGTACTTC
CDR3 protein: CASSPSDPRGEQYF
clone size: NA
D gene: NA
V gene: TRBV7-9
J gene: TRBJ2-7

CDR3 DNA: TGTGCCAGCAGTGAAGCGAGAAATCAGCCCCAGCATTTT
CDR3 protein: CASSEARNQPQHF
clone size: NA
D gene: NA
V gene: TRBV6-1
J gene: TRBJ1-5

CDR3 DNA: TGTGCCAGCAGCCCTCGCCTCAGGGTATTCGCTGGCTACACCTTC
CDR3 protein: CASSPRLRVFAGYTF
clone size: NA
D gene: NA
V gene: TRBV9
J gene: TRBJ1-2

CDR3 DNA: TGTGCCAGCTCCTACACAAAGGCCGAGGGTTCACCCCTCCACTTT
CDR3 protein: CASSYTKAEGSPLHF
clone size: NA
D gene: NA
V gene: TRBV18
J gene: TRBJ1-6

CDR3 DNA: TGTGCCACCGTCGCTCTAGCGGGAGTTTCCTACGAGCAGTACTTC
CDR3 protein: CATVALAGVSYEQYF
clone size: NA
D gene: TRBD2
V gene: TRBV6-5
J gene: TRBJ2-7